One T cell receptor beta chain is described in this entry. The antigen remains undetermined. Primers used in a second PCR of roughly 6 to 12 cycles were a sample-barcoded 5' primer and a J-beta primer mix. Each CDR3 protein gets one entry after TCRdb re-called the 5' RACE reads with MiXCR. The sample yields 800,000 to 950,000 distinct CDR3 sequences, around 48% seen once. The data stem from a study of blood T cells in healthy people across ages. Overall study: In model experiments, template switching was able to capture about one barcoded beta molecule for every two T cells that were present. Study findings and constraints: The authors considered diversity estimates from one million T cells to be underestimates.

Sequencing was performed on blood. This sequence was found in a man aged 30 to 39 in good health.

Written as DNA, the CDR3 is TGTGCCAGCAGCTTAGTAGGGGACAGGCCTAATGAAAAACTGTTTTTT. It codes for CASSLVGDRPNEKLFF. V gene TRBV7-8 combines with J gene TRBJ1-4; 8 bases are a match to TRBD1. The CDR3 is 16 amino acids. Germline CDR1 is SGHVS and CDR2 is FQNEAQ. V shed 1 base and J 3 bases; nucleotides not matched to a gene: 4.